The 32 T cell receptor beta chains below come from one sample, sequenced in a study of beta chain features in type 1 diabetes. As every portion of the isolated RNA was reverse transcribed, the sequencing read expressed TCRB transcripts. Sequencing was performed with immunoSEQ multiplex PCR; in TCRdb, only in-frame clones are kept and a portion is missing. The table has under 150,000 clones, about 7% seen once. Sequencing was performed on central memory CD4+ T cells from blood. All receptors derive from a woman younger than 45 in good health.

CDR3 residues: CASSRIERDGPQYF. In DNA, the CDR3 is TGTGCCAGTAGTAGAATCGAGCGGGACGGCCCCCAGTACTTC. This chain uses TRBV19 with TRBJ2-5, with 7 bases lining up with TRBD2. Trimming took 4 bases from V and 9 from J; bases not matched to a gene: 11. This CDR3 comprises 14 residues. Germline CDR1 and CDR2: LNHDA and SQIVND (reference sequence).

The sample holds a few counts of this clone. The chain combines TRBV28 with TRBJ1-4; 9 bases match TRBD1. This CDR3 comprises 15 residues. The germline gives CDR1 MDHEN, CDR2 SYDVKM. J gave up 7 bases and V 4 bases, and 7 bases lay outside the gene matches. The CDR3 nucleotides are TGTGCCAGCAGTTCCGGGGGACAGGGAGGTGAAAAACTGTTTTTT. It encodes CASSSGGQGGEKLFF.

This clone showed up just a few times. The gene calls are TRBV7-2 and TRBJ2-1; 7 bases are a match to TRBD1. After removal of 1 base from V and 7 bases from J, the junction contained 10 bases not matched to a gene. This CDR3 has 16 amino acids. The germline CDR1 and CDR2 sequences are SGHTA and FQGNSA. The CDR3 loop is CASSLGFGSGGNEQFF. The DNA of the CDR3 is TGTGCCAGCAGCTTAGGGTTTGGGTCAGGGGGTAATGAGCAGTTCTTC.

The chain combines TRBV15 with TRBJ1-1, with 9 bases identical to TRBD1. Germline V gene data show CDR1 as LNHNV and CDR2 as YYDKDF (reference sequence). There are 19 residues in the CDR3. Unmatched junction bases numbered 12, after V lost 1 base and J lost 0 bases. The CDR3 region is CATSRGTGDGGLMNTEAFF. The CDR3 coding sequence is TGTGCCACCAGCAGAGGGACAGGGGACGGCGGGCTCATGAACACTGAAGCTTTCTTT.

This chain joins TRBV25-1 and TRBJ2-4; a weak D match, TRBD1 (6 bases). V lost 5 bases, J lost 9 bases, and 14 bases lay in between. Germline lookup yields CDR1 MGHDK and CDR2 SYGVNS. CDR3 size: 13 residues. CDR3 in amino acids: CASSKGGTGIQYF. Here the CDR3 DNA reads TGTGCCAGCAGTAAAGGGGGAACAGGCATTCAGTACTTC.

This clone was seen repeatedly, ten times or more. The V call is TRBV7-9, the J call TRBJ1-5, with TRBD1 identical over 10 bases. This CDR3 is 17 amino acids long. Germline CDR1 reads SEHNR; CDR2 reads FQNEAQ (reference sequence). The J segment lost 5 bases and the V segment lost 1 base, leaving 8 bases of the junction unmatched. CDR3 nucleotides: TGTGCCAGCAGCTTAGGAGGGGGACAGGGGTTCTATCAGCCCCAGCATTTT. Protein product: CASSLGGGQGFYQPQHF.

This clone turned up a few times. The gene calls are TRBV18 and TRBJ2-7; 7 bases align to TRBD2. Germline assignment: CDR1 KGHSH and CDR2 LQKENI. This CDR3 is built from 15 residues. After removal of 0 bases from V and 7 bases from J, the junction contained 9 bases not matched to a gene. The CDR3 coding sequence is TGTGCCAGCTCACCACCGGCTAGCGGTAATTTAGAGCAGTACTTC. Translation: CASSPPASGNLEQYF.

The chain carries TRBV6-6 and TRBJ2-2; D remains unclear. The CDR3 extends over 13 amino acids. Trimming removed 2 bases from V and 5 bases from J, with 6 bases in between. Germline assignment: CDR1 MNHNY and CDR2 SVGAGI (reference sequence). The CDR3 sequence: CASSYQWTGELFF. The CDR3 bases are TGTGCCAGCAGTTACCAGTGGACCGGGGAGCTGTTTTTT.

This clone is medium-sized (0.01 to 0.1%). J is TRBJ2-2 and V is TRBV11-1, with D perhaps matching TRBD1 (5 bases). CDR3 size: 14 residues. Trimming took off 2 bases at V and 1 base at J, with 5 bases between the two ends. CDR1 is SGHAT, CDR2 FQDESV, per germline (reference sequence). Here the CDR3 reads CASSLQGNTGELFF. As DNA, the CDR3 is TGTGCCAGCAGCTTACAGGGGAACACCGGGGAGCTGTTTTTT.

The chain joins TRBV9 to TRBJ2-7; a possible D gene is TRBD1 (6 bases). The CDR3 is 15 amino acids. V was cut by 0 bases and J by 2 bases, with 12 bases left in between. Germline V gives CDR1 SGDLS, CDR2 YYNGEE. This CDR3 reads CASSVGRGRAYEQYF. CDR3 nucleotide sequence: TGTGCCAGCAGCGTAGGCAGGGGACGTGCCTACGAGCAGTACTTC.

This clone was recorded a few times. V usage is TRBV6-5 and J usage is TRBJ2-1; tentatively, D is TRBD1 (5 bases). Per the germline V gene, CDR1 is MNHEY and CDR2 is SVGAGI. The CDR3 covers 16 residues. V lost 2 bases and J 5 bases, leaving 16 bases between the germline ends. This CDR3 reads CASSYRVSGNNNEQFF. CDR3 DNA: TGTGCCAGCAGTTACAGGGTTTCAGGGAACAACAATGAGCAGTTCTTC.

The chain is built from TRBV29-1 and TRBJ1-4; 7 bases line up with TRBD1. This CDR3 comprises 13 residues. Germline CDR1 is SQVTM and CDR2 is ANQGSEA. The J segment lost 8 bases and the V segment lost 7 bases, leaving 10 bases of the junction unmatched. CDR3 sequence: CSASLRQGEKLFF. CDR3 bases: TGCAGCGCCAGCCTTCGACAGGGCGAAAAACTGTTTTTT.

The V gene is TRBV7-6, the J gene TRBJ2-1, with 8 positions matching TRBD1. Germline values: CDR1 SGHVS, CDR2 FNYEAQ. V trimming: 2 bases; J trimming: 2 bases; junction bases outside the gene matches: 5. This CDR3 has 16 amino acids. The CDR3: CASSLTPGQAYNEQFF. The CDR3 DNA reads TGTGCCAGCAGCTTAACCCCGGGACAGGCCTACAATGAGCAGTTCTTC.

This clone was seen ten or more times. The rearrangement joins TRBV27 to TRBJ2-1, with TRBD2 identical over 14 bases. This CDR3 is built from 14 residues. After removal of 10 bases from V and 7 bases from J, the junction contained 6 bases not matched to a gene. Germline loops: CDR1 MNHEY, CDR2 SMNVEV (reference sequence). This chain's CDR3 is CATRLAGGPNEQFF. In DNA, the CDR3 is TGTGCCACCAGACTAGCGGGAGGGCCAAATGAGCAGTTCTTC.

This clone has just a few counts. This chain uses TRBV2 with TRBJ2-6; 9 positions match TRBD1. The CDR3 extends over 18 amino acids. Germline-derived CDR1 and CDR2 are SNHLY and FYNNEI. V gave up 5 bases and J gave up 0 bases; unmatched junction bases: 8. The CDR3 loop reads CASSHKTGGYSGANVLTF. CDR3 in DNA: TGTGCCAGCAGTCACAAGACAGGGGGTTACTCTGGGGCCAACGTCCTGACTTTC.

This clone came up many times. J is TRBJ2-3 and V is TRBV4-2; 12 nucleotides line up with TRBD2. Trimming cost V 4 bases and J 5 bases; bases outside gene matches: 1. This CDR3 contains 14 residues. Germline CDR1 is LGHNA and CDR2 is YNFKEQ. CDR3 loop: CASSRGLAGDTQYF. CDR3 DNA: TGTGCCAGCAGCCGGGGACTAGCGGGAGATACGCAGTATTTT.

This clone was observed a few times. This CDR3 reads CASSLSRQIQETQYF. In DNA, the CDR3 is TGTGCCAGCAGTTTATCGAGACAGATCCAAGAGACCCAGTACTTC. The chain joins TRBV27 to TRBJ2-5, with D perhaps matching TRBD1 (5 bases). CDR1 and CDR2 (germline): MNHEY, SMNVEV (reference sequence). The CDR3 length is 15 residues. V gave up 0 bases and J gave up 1 base, with 9 bases separating them.

The chain has TRBV6-5 and TRBJ2-5; 9 bases are a match to TRBD1. The trim removed 4 bases at V and 2 bases at J, leaving 2 bases unmatched. The germline V gene has CDR1 MNHEY and CDR2 SVGAGI. The CDR3 is 14 amino acids. The CDR3 spells CASSSGTGQETQYF. For the CDR3, the DNA is TGTGCCAGCAGTTCCGGGACAGGGCAAGAGACCCAGTACTTC.

There are a few counts of this clone. The rearrangement links TRBV28 to TRBJ2-5; D uncertain. CDR3 length equals 11 residues. CDR1 is MDHEN, CDR2 SYDVKM, per germline. V lost 5 bases, J lost 6 bases, and 7 bases lay in between. The chain's CDR3 is CASSPLKTQYF. The DNA of the CDR3 is TGTGCCAGCAGTCCCCTAAAGACCCAGTACTTC.

The chain recombines TRBV9 with TRBJ2-7, with TRBD1 matching 9 bases. Losses at the gene ends were 4 bases for V and 8 bases for J; bases not matched to a gene: 13. The CDR3 is 15 amino acids. The germline gives CDR1 SGDLS, CDR2 YYNGEE. The CDR3 DNA sequence: TGTGCCAGCAGCTATGGGACAGGGACTGCAGAGAAGCAGTACTTC. Its protein product is CASSYGTGTAEKQYF.

In this sample, this clone turned up a few times. The chain recombines TRBV18 with TRBJ1-1; a possible D gene is TRBD1 (6 bases). Trimming stripped 1 base from V and 0 bases from J, with 12 bases between. From germline, CDR1 is KGHSH and CDR2 LQKENI. This CDR3 is built from 16 residues. The CDR3 sequence: CASSPQTGGMNTEAFF. The CDR3 DNA sequence: TGTGCCAGCTCACCACAGACAGGAGGAATGAACACTGAAGCTTTCTTT.

This clone was counted a few times. J is TRBJ2-7 and V is TRBV5-4, with 10 bases that match TRBD1. Germline V CDR1 and CDR2: SGHNT, YYREEE (reference sequence). The CDR3 sequence is 15 residues long. V trimming: 1 base; J trimming: 1 base; junction bases outside the gene matches: 2. DNA of the CDR3: TGTGCCAGCAGCTTGAGGGACAGGGGATCCTACGAGCAGTACTTC. Its protein is CASSLRDRGSYEQYF.

The rearrangement uses TRBV19 and TRBJ2-3, with 10 bases lining up with TRBD1. The trim removed 5 bases at V and 4 bases at J, leaving 9 bases unmatched. Germline V gene lookup returns CDR1 LNHDA and CDR2 SQIVND (reference sequence). The CDR3 runs to 16 residues. In DNA form, the CDR3 reads TGTGCCAGTAGTCCTTTGACAGGGGGCGCCGCAGATACGCAGTATTTT. Residues: CASSPLTGGAADTQYF.

The chain couples TRBV11-3 to TRBJ1-1; no clear D gene. From germline, CDR1 is SGHNT and CDR2 YENEEA. V was pared by 5 bases and J by 0 bases, with 7 bases between. This CDR3 comprises 13 residues. DNA of the CDR3: TGTGCCAGCAGCAAGGAGGTGAACACTGAAGCTTTCTTT. It codes for CASSKEVNTEAFF. The complete variable domain, with remaining parts taken from reference TRBV11-3 and TRBJ1-1, reads EAGVVQSPRYKIIEKKQPVAFWCNPISGHNTLYWYLQNLGQGPELLIRYENEEAVDDSQLPKDRFSAERLKGVDSTLKIQPAELGDSAVYLCASSKEVNTEAFFGQGTRLTVV.

This clone was observed many times. This chain connects TRBV21-1 to TRBJ1-5; TRBD1, the table's D call, lacks a check against the DNA. TRBV21-1 is a recognized pseudogene. There are 16 residues in the CDR3. The CDR3 nucleotides are TGTGCCAGCAGCAGTTCGGACAGGGTGGGCAATCAGCCCCAGCATTTT. It specifies CASSSSDRVGNQPQHF.

This clone showed up just a few times. The CDR3 DNA follows: TGTGCCAGCTCACCGGAGGTCGGCGAGACCCAGTACTTC. Translated: CASSPEVGETQYF. The V gene is TRBV18, the J gene TRBJ2-5; maybe TRBD2 (5 bases). This CDR3 has 13 residues. V was clipped by 3 bases and J by 5 bases, with 10 bases between them. Germline V gene lookup returns CDR1 KGHSH and CDR2 LQKENI.

This clone has a count of ten or more. The chain employs TRBV25-1 and TRBJ1-2, with unresolved D. The CDR3 extends over 11 amino acids. Per germline, CDR1 MGHDK and CDR2 SYGVNS. Trimming removed 4 bases from V and 9 bases from J, with 9 bases in between. The CDR3 DNA reads TGTGCCAGCAGTGCGGAGGATCGCTACACCTTC. Its protein product is CASSAEDRYTF.

The chain couples TRBV7-3 to TRBJ2-1, with D perhaps TRBD2 (6 bases). Germline V gene sequence: CDR1 SGHTA, CDR2 FQGTGA. The length of the CDR3 is 16 residues. V was clipped by 1 base and J by 1 base, with 11 bases between them. This CDR3 reads CASSLSGGSSYNEQFF. For the CDR3, the DNA is TGTGCCAGCAGCTTAAGTGGGGGGTCTTCCTACAATGAGCAGTTCTTC.

The sample holds many counts of this clone. The rearrangement joins TRBV7-8 to TRBJ2-7; D may be TRBD2 (6 bases). This CDR3 spans 15 amino acids. Trimming took off 5 bases at V and 0 bases at J, with 14 bases between the two ends. CDR1 and CDR2 from the germline V gene are SGHVS and FQNEAQ. The CDR3 DNA follows: TGTGCCAGCAGCCTGAGGATTAGCGGCTCCTACGAGCAGTACTTC. Its translation is CASSLRISGSYEQYF. The full variable domain, its missing parts supplied by reference TRBV7-8 and TRBJ2-7, is GAGVSQSPRYKVAKRGQDVALRCDPISGHVSLFWYQQALGQGPEFLTYFQNEAQLDKSGLPSDRFFAERPEGSVSTLKIQRTQQEDSAVYLCASSLRISGSYEQYFGPGTRLTVT.

This clone was detected a few times. The rearrangement joins TRBV19 to TRBJ2-5; weak D call: TRBD1 (6 bases). The CDR3 is 14 residues long. CDR1 and CDR2 from the germline V gene are LNHDA and SQIVND (reference sequence). The ends were cut back, 3 bases at V and 5 bases at J, with 13 bases in the middle. CDR3 protein: CASSINAGDETQYF. The CDR3 bases are TGTGCCAGTAGTATTAATGCAGGGGACGAGACCCAGTACTTC.

This clone has a handful of counts. The rearrangement joins TRBV7-8 to TRBJ2-3, with 9 bases identical to TRBD2. Looked up from germline, CDR1 is SGHVS and CDR2 is FQNEAQ. Trimming cost V 3 bases and J 5 bases; bases outside gene matches: 9. The CDR3 has 16 amino acids. As DNA, the CDR3 is TGTGCCAGCAGCTTGGGGATGATAGCGGGGGTAGATACGCAGTATTTT. This gives the protein CASSLGMIAGVDTQYF.

J is TRBJ2-1 and V is TRBV30; 13 bases fit TRBD2. Germline-derived CDR1 and CDR2 are GTSNPN and SVGIG (reference sequence). V trimming: 6 bases; J trimming: 3 bases; junction bases outside the gene matches: 2. The CDR3 totals 14 residues. In DNA, the CDR3 is TGTGCCTGCACTAGCGGGAGGGTCTACAATGAGCAGTTCTTC. Encoded protein: CACTSGRVYNEQFF.